Each of the 18 T cell receptor beta chains below was sequenced from the same sample in a study of response to subunit inactivated influenza vaccine. TCRdb redid the calling of the RT-PCR reads with MiXCR, one entry per CDR3 protein. The table has roughly 500,000 distinct CDR3 sequences, roughly 25% seen once. These data also formed part of another study, on T cells expressing NK-cell markers. Turning to that study: As the method of synthesis, 5'RACE template switching with UMIs yielded TCR beta cDNA.

Sample: CD4+ T cells sorted from PBMCs, taken 11 to 12 days after vaccination. The source of these receptors is a man between 50 and 59 years old who received an inactivated influenza vaccine.

This clonotype was detected only a few times. The genes are TRBV19 and TRBJ2-1; 9 nucleotides align to TRBD1. V lost 4 bases to trimming and J lost 3 bases; unmatched junction nucleotides: 7. This CDR3 is 16 amino acids long. Germline assignment: CDR1 LNHDA and CDR2 SQIVND (reference sequence). The CDR3 DNA follows: TGTGCCAGTAGTAGACTCGACAGGGGGAACTACAATGAGCAGTTCTTC. This gives the protein CASSRLDRGNYNEQFF.

The chain is built from TRBV20-1 and TRBJ2-3; 12 bases match TRBD2. V trimming: 5 bases; J trimming: 6 bases; junction bases outside the gene matches: 9. There are 15 residues in the CDR3. CDR1 DFQATT and CDR2 SNEGSKA come from the germline V gene (reference sequence). CDR3 region: CSAVELAGGADTQYF. The DNA of the CDR3 is TGCAGTGCTGTCGAACTAGCGGGAGGAGCTGATACGCAGTATTTT.

The chain is built from TRBV2 and TRBJ1-5; TRBD1 might be the D (5 bases). Germline V lookup: CDR1 SNHLY, CDR2 FYNNEI. Trimming stripped 4 bases from V and 6 bases from J, with 13 bases between. The CDR3 covers 14 residues. Here the CDR3 DNA reads TGTGCCAGCAGTGTTAGGGGAAGGGGTCAGCCCCAGCATTTT. Amino acids: CASSVRGRGQPQHF.

Many counts were recorded for this clonotype. The chain links TRBV12-3 or TRBV12-4 to TRBJ2-3; a weak D match, TRBD2 (6 bases). This CDR3 contains 15 residues. The V and J ends lost 4 bases and 2 bases respectively, with 13 bases between them. The CDR3 loop is CASSSGGGFTDTQYF. Here the CDR3 DNA reads TGTGCCAGCAGTTCCGGGGGAGGTTTCACAGATACGCAGTATTTT.

Only a few counts were recorded for this clonotype. The V call is TRBV27, the J call TRBJ2-1; D is perhaps TRBD1 (8 bases). The V gene lost 5 bases and the J gene lost 4 bases, with 18 bases spanning the gap. Per germline, CDR1 MNHEY and CDR2 SMNVEV (reference sequence). The CDR3 has 16 amino acids. CDR3 region: CASSTYRGGGYNEQFF. CDR3 in DNA: TGTGCCAGCAGTACCTACAGGGGGGGTGGATACAATGAGCAGTTCTTC.

This chain uses TRBV6-1 with TRBJ2-3; perhaps TRBD1 as D (6 bases). Germline CDR1 and CDR2: MNHNS and SASEGT. This CDR3 region has 14 residues. Trimming removed 6 bases from V and 2 bases from J, with 12 bases in between. In nucleotides, the CDR3 is TGTGCCAGCAGGAGATACAGGGACACAGATACGCAGTATTTT. This encodes CASRRYRDTDTQYF.

This clonotype has only a few counts. The V call is TRBV30, the J call TRBJ1-5; no firm D call. This CDR3 spans 14 amino acids. In germline, CDR1 is GTSNPN, CDR2 SVGIG (reference sequence). V dropped 0 bases and J dropped 0 bases, with 6 bases sitting between them. The CDR3 sequence is CAWSVHLSNQPQHF. CDR3 nucleotides: TGTGCCTGGAGTGTACACCTTAGCAATCAGCCCCAGCATTTT.

The rearrangement links TRBV2 to TRBJ2-1, with TRBD2 matching 8 bases. V shed 6 bases and J 2 bases; nucleotides not matched to a gene: 6. Germline CDR1 SNHLY, CDR2 FYNNEI. The length of the CDR3 is 15 residues. The CDR3 nucleotides read TGTGCCAGCAGCATCGGGGGGGTGGCCTACAATGAGCAGTTCTTC. Translation: CASSIGGVAYNEQFF. Full variable domain (outside the CDR3, taken from reference TRBV2 and TRBJ2-1): EPEVTQTPSHQVTQMGQEVILRCVPISNHLYFYWYRQILGQKVEFLVSFYNNEISEKSEIFDDQFSVERPDGSNFTLKIRSTKLEDSAMYFCASSIGGVAYNEQFFGPGTRLTVL.

The rearrangement uses TRBV9 and TRBJ2-1; 8 positions agree with TRBD1. Germline V gene data show CDR1 as SGDLS and CDR2 as YYNGEE. V trimming: 1 base; J trimming: 2 bases; junction bases outside the gene matches: 5. The CDR3 is 16 residues long. The CDR3 region has the DNA TGTGCCAGCAGCGTATTTGACAGGGGCCCCTACAATGAGCAGTTCTTC. The encoded protein is CASSVFDRGPYNEQFF.

This clonotype was found a few times. The chain joins TRBV12-3 or TRBV12-4 to TRBJ1-5; D might be TRBD1 (5 bases). The CDR3 sequence is 15 residues long. The V gene lost 1 base and the J gene lost 7 bases, with 14 bases spanning the gap. CDR3 protein: CASSLGLGGTQPQHF. The DNA for the CDR3 is TGTGCCAGCAGTTTAGGCTTGGGGGGAACGCAGCCCCAGCATTTT.

V usage is TRBV3-1 and J usage is TRBJ2-1; D gene ambiguous. V gave up 3 bases and J gave up 6 bases, with 3 bases separating them. The CDR3 consists of 11 residues. Germline CDR1 LGHDT, CDR2 YNNKEL (reference sequence). The CDR3 DNA reads as TGTGCCAGCAGCCAGACCAATGAGCAGTTCTTC. It yields the protein CASSQTNEQFF.

This clonotype was seen only a few times. The gene calls are TRBV14 and TRBJ2-1; D ambiguous. Germline lookup yields CDR1 SGHDN and CDR2 FVKESK. V was shortened by 1 base and J by 4 bases, with 11 bases between the two germline ends. The CDR3 contains 15 residues. The CDR3 sequence: CASSQGATRYNEQFF. The DNA for the CDR3 is TGTGCCAGCAGCCAAGGGGCGACCAGGTACAATGAGCAGTTCTTC.

The chain uses TRBV29-1 and TRBJ2-7, with D uncertain. This CDR3 contains 12 residues. Trimming left V 4 bases short and J 2 bases short, with 9 bases between. Germline values: CDR1 SQVTM, CDR2 ANQGSEA. The CDR3 DNA sequence: TGCAGCGTTGTCAGTCTGGCCTACGAGCAGTACTTC. This gives the protein CSVVSLAYEQYF.

In its sample, this clonotype was seen a few times. The chain employs TRBV28 and TRBJ1-2; no reliable D call. V was pared by 11 bases and J by 0 bases, with 16 bases between. Looked up from germline, CDR1 is MDHEN and CDR2 is SYDVKM. This CDR3 region has 14 residues. The CDR3 nucleotides are TGTGCCGGGAGCAGCAGGCCCTCTAACTATGGCTACACCTTC. The encoded protein is CAGSSRPSNYGYTF.

The V and J genes are TRBV16 and TRBJ1-2; 8 bases map to TRBD1. J was trimmed by 3 bases and V by 3 bases; bases with no gene match: 3. The CDR3 is 14 amino acids. Germline V gene data show CDR1 as KGHSY and CDR2 as FQNENV. CDR3 sequence (DNA): TGTGCCAGCAGCCACATGACAGGGGACTATGGCTACACCTTC. Its translation: CASSHMTGDYGYTF. Filled out from reference TRBV16 and TRBJ1-2, the complete variable domain reads GEEVAQTPKHLVRGEGQKAKLYCAPIKGHSYVFWYQQVLKNEFKFLISFQNENVFDETGMPKERFSAKCLPNSPCSLEIQATKLEDSAVYFCASSHMTGDYGYTFGSGTRLTVV.

V is TRBV10-3 and J is TRBJ2-7; D is perhaps TRBD2 (5 bases). The germline V gene has CDR1 ENHRY and CDR2 SYGVKD. V lost 4 bases, J lost 1 base, and 5 bases lay in between. The CDR3 loop spans 12 amino acids. The CDR3 loop reads CAISAGSYEQYF. DNA for the CDR3: TGTGCCATCAGTGCGGGGTCCTACGAGCAGTACTTC.

CDR3 sequence reads: CASSSGARTDTQYF. CDR3 sequence (DNA): TGTGCCAGCAGCTCGGGGGCGCGCACAGATACGCAGTATTTT. This chain joins TRBV11-3 and TRBJ2-3; D tentatively fits TRBD1 or TRBD2 (6 bases each). The CDR3 runs 14 residues. Trimming shortened V by 4 bases and J by 1 base, and 9 bases separated the two germline ends. Germline-derived CDR1 and CDR2 are SGHNT and YENEEA. The variable domain in full, with the rest retrieved from reference TRBV11-3 and TRBJ2-3, is EAGVVQSPRYKIIEKKQPVAFWCNPISGHNTLYWYLQNLGQGPELLIRYENEEAVDDSQLPKDRFSAERLKGVDSTLKIQPAELGDSAVYLCASSSGARTDTQYFGPGTRLTVL.

This clonotype was seen more than once but under ten times. The chain links TRBV19 to TRBJ2-1, with TRBD1 matching 8 bases. The germline V gene has CDR1 LNHDA and CDR2 SQIVND (reference sequence). This CDR3 is 15 amino acids long. V gave up 4 bases and J gave up 2 bases; unmatched junction bases: 4. In nucleotides, the CDR3 is TGTGCCAGTAGTAGGACAGGGTTGGCCTACAATGAGCAGTTCTTC. Amino acid sequence: CASSRTGLAYNEQFF.